The 28 T cell receptor beta chains listed next were all sequenced from one sample in a study of T cells after posttransplantation cyclophosphamide. A marrow graft followed busulfan-fludarabine conditioning, with cyclophosphamide on days +3 and +4. Generated by immunoSEQ multiplex PCR, the TCRdb table keeps only in-frame clones and is missing some. The table includes about 43,000 clones, around 91% detected once. The material was PBMCs, obtained around 67 days after allogeneic stem cell transplant with posttransplant cyclophosphamide. The receptors stem from a male patient aged 60-69 years who received an allogeneic stem cell transplant from a related donor and was CMV-positive. Some T cells may be provided by the graft donor.

This rearrangement joins TRBV6-5 to TRBJ1-4; D is ambiguous. Trimming cost V 4 bases and J 0 bases, with 9 bases left between them. The CDR3 runs 15 residues. Germline values: CDR1 MNHEY, CDR2 SVGAGI. The CDR3 here is CASSFAGATNEKLFF. Here the CDR3 DNA reads TGTGCCAGCAGTTTTGCCGGGGCAACTAATGAAAAACTGTTTTTT.

This chain connects TRBV2 to TRBJ2-1; D might be TRBD1 (6 bases). Germline CDR1 reads SNHLY; CDR2 reads FYNNEI. V lost 6 bases, J lost 0 bases, and 15 bases lay in between. This CDR3 region has 16 residues. CDR3 DNA sequence: TGTGCCAGCAGCGCCCCACAGGGACACTCCTACAATGAGCAGTTCTTC. It codes for CASSAPQGHSYNEQFF.

V and J are TRBV11-3 and TRBJ2-1; a weak D match, TRBD2 (5 bases). Per germline, CDR1 SGHNT and CDR2 YENEEA. The CDR3 length is 14 residues. The germline V and J ends were trimmed by 3 bases and 7 bases, with 13 bases remaining between them. CDR3 sequence: CASSFSGLGNEQFF. CDR3 in DNA: TGTGCCAGCAGCTTTTCGGGATTAGGTAATGAGCAGTTCTTC.

The count of this clone is one. The chain uses TRBV6-1 and TRBJ1-1; a possible D gene is TRBD1 (5 bases). The CDR3 extends over 13 amino acids. Germline values: CDR1 MNHNS, CDR2 SASEGT. V was cut by 4 bases and J by 5 bases, with 11 bases left in between. The CDR3, as DNA: TGTGCCAGCAGTGCCCAGGGTGGAACTGAAGCTTTCTTT. Translation: CASSAQGGTEAFF.

This chain links TRBV6-6 with TRBJ1-1; 7 nucleotides agree with TRBD1. The CDR3 runs 13 residues. J lost 4 bases, V lost 6 bases, and 5 bases had no gene match. Germline CDR1 reads MNHNY; CDR2 reads SVGAGI (reference sequence). The CDR3 nucleotides are TGTGCCAGCAGCCGACAGGGTGGCACTGAAGCTTTCTTT. It is translated as CASSRQGGTEAFF.

This sequence joins TRBV7-9 and TRBJ1-5, with D hard to call. Trimming pared 5 bases from V and 9 bases from J, leaving 11 bases between. The CDR3 contains 12 residues. Per germline, CDR1 SEHNR and CDR2 FQNEAQ (reference sequence). The CDR3 sequence is CASSQASGPQHF. Written as DNA, the CDR3 is TGTGCCAGCAGCCAGGCGAGCGGGCCCCAGCATTTT.

This clone appeared once. J is TRBJ1-1 and V is TRBV4-1, with D uncertain. The CDR3 extends over 13 amino acids. Germline CDR1 MGHRA, CDR2 YSYEKL. The V end was cut by 3 bases, the J end by 0 bases, with 5 bases between. The CDR3 region has the DNA TGCGCCAGCAGCCAGGCGGTGAACACTGAAGCTTTCTTT. Encoded protein: CASSQAVNTEAFF.

This sequence joins TRBV27 and TRBJ2-5; the match to TRBD1 covers 9 bases. The end of the DNA fits TRBJ2-7 better, so the J call may be wrong. Germline V CDR1 and CDR2: MNHEY, SMNVEV (reference sequence). This CDR3 comprises 15 residues. The DNA of the CDR3 is TGTGCCACCCACTCCGGGACAGGGAACTCCTACGAGCAGTACTTC. Amino acid sequence: CATHSGTGNSYEQYF.

The chain links TRBV15 to TRBJ1-4, with 7 bases identical to TRBD1. Trimming at V came to 5 bases and at J to 8 bases, leaving 5 bases not matched to a gene. There are 13 residues in the CDR3. Germline loops: CDR1 LNHNV, CDR2 YYDKDF (reference sequence). The CDR3 reads CATSGNRGEKLFF. The CDR3 nucleotides are TGTGCCACCAGCGGCAACAGGGGAGAAAAACTGTTTTTT.

This clone was detected once. The chain is built from TRBV7-9 and TRBJ2-1, with TRBD1 matching over 8 bases. Trimming at V came to 4 bases and at J to 4 bases, leaving 3 bases not matched to a gene. This CDR3 is 14 amino acids long. Germline V gene sequence: CDR1 SEHNR, CDR2 FQNEAQ (reference sequence). The CDR3 DNA follows: TGTGCCAGCAGCTCGACAGGGGCTTACAATGAGCAGTTCTTC. As protein: CASSSTGAYNEQFF.

The chain couples TRBV10-2 to TRBJ1-1, with D perhaps matching TRBD1 (6 bases). Trimming took 5 bases from V and 0 from J, leaving 16 bases between them. The CDR3 totals 16 residues. Germline V gives CDR1 WSHSY, CDR2 SAAADI. The CDR3 DNA reads TGCGCCAGCAGTCGGGGTCTCGGACAGCTGAACACTGAAGCTTTCTTT. As protein: CASSRGLGQLNTEAFF.

The V and J genes are TRBV6-1 and TRBJ1-2; the match to TRBD1 covers 7 bases. CDR3 length equals 13 residues. V trimming: 6 bases; J trimming: 2 bases; junction bases outside the gene matches: 3. The germline gives CDR1 MNHNS, CDR2 SASEGT. This CDR3 is CASRRDSNYGYTF. CDR3 nucleotides: TGTGCCAGCAGAAGGGACAGCAACTATGGCTACACCTTC.

V usage is TRBV30 and J usage is TRBJ1-1, with D perhaps TRBD1 (6 bases). Germline V CDR1 and CDR2: GTSNPN, SVGIG (reference sequence). V lost 0 bases and J lost 11, with 16 bases in between. This CDR3 contains 13 residues. CDR3 amino acids: CAWSVGGEVGAFF. DNA for the CDR3: TGTGCCTGGAGTGTAGGGGGGGAGGTTGGGGCTTTCTTT.

CDR3 in DNA: TGTGCCAGCGGGTCACAGGGGGGACAAGAGACCCAGTACTTC. The encoded protein is CASGSQGGQETQYF. The chain joins TRBV27 to TRBJ2-5; 8 nucleotides agree with TRBD1. The CDR3 covers 14 residues. CDR1 is MNHEY and CDR2 is SMNVEV in the germline V gene (reference sequence). The V segment lost 8 bases and the J segment 2 bases; nucleotides outside the gene matches: 7.

The chain uses TRBV10-3 and TRBJ2-7; D is unclear. This CDR3 has 12 residues. Germline V CDR1 and CDR2: ENHRY, SYGVKD. The germline V and J ends were trimmed by 3 bases and 3 bases, with 6 bases remaining between them. The CDR3 sequence is CAISDLNYEQYV. CDR3 in DNA: TGTGCCATCAGTGACCTTAACTACGAGCAGTACGTC.

This sequence joins TRBV7-9 and TRBJ2-1; 8 nucleotides align to TRBD2. The V gene end was trimmed by 5 bases and the J gene end by 4 bases; junction bases not matched to a gene: 7. This CDR3 contains 15 residues. Germline V gives CDR1 SEHNR, CDR2 FQNEAQ (reference sequence). CDR3 sequence reads: CASSPKRGQYNEQFF. CDR3 nucleotides: TGTGCCAGCAGCCCAAAGCGGGGGCAATACAATGAGCAGTTCTTC.

The J gene is TRBJ2-2, the V gene TRBV29-1; weak D call: TRBD1 (6 bases). Germline V gene lookup returns CDR1 SQVTM and CDR2 ANQGSEA. The CDR3 totals 12 residues. Trimming pared 0 bases from V and 8 bases from J, leaving 7 bases between. The CDR3 protein is CSVEDRGGELFF. Here the CDR3 DNA reads TGCAGCGTTGAAGATAGGGGGGGGGAGCTGTTTTTT.

The J gene is TRBJ2-5, the V gene TRBV4-1; D gene ambiguous. Germline V CDR1 and CDR2: MGHRA, YSYEKL. The CDR3 sequence is 15 residues long. The V end was cut by 0 bases, the J end by 0 bases, with 8 bases between. CDR3 in amino acids: CASSQDILYQETQYF. The CDR3 region has the DNA TGCGCCAGCAGCCAAGACATACTGTACCAAGAGACCCAGTACTTC.

This clone was detected once. The chain employs TRBV6-1 and TRBJ2-7; 9 nucleotides line up with TRBD2. Germline-derived CDR1 and CDR2 are MNHNS and SASEGT. CDR3 length: 14 amino acids. V gave up 7 bases and J gave up 2 bases; unmatched junction bases: 6. CDR3 nucleotide sequence: TGTGCCAGCATGAGCGGGGGGACTACCTACGAGCAGTACGTC. Amino acids: CASMSGGTTYEQYV.

The CDR3 spells CASIGDSTYEQYF. The CDR3 nucleotides are TGTGCCAGCATTGGTGACAGTACCTACGAGCAGTACTTC. The chain combines TRBV6-1 with TRBJ2-7; tentatively, D is TRBD1 (5 bases). Germline assignment: CDR1 MNHNS and CDR2 SASEGT. V shed 7 bases and J shed 2 bases, with 12 bases lying between them. The CDR3 contains 13 residues.

The rearrangement joins TRBV19 to TRBJ1-5; 7 bases are shared with TRBD1. V gave up 11 bases and J gave up 4 bases; unmatched junction bases: 8. Germline-derived CDR1 and CDR2 are LNHDA and SQIVND (reference sequence). The CDR3 is made up of 13 amino acids. CDR3 DNA sequence: TGTGCCTCTGACCCGGGACAGAATCAGCCCCAGCATTTT. Protein product: CASDPGQNQPQHF.

This chain uses TRBV6-1 with TRBJ1-3; 8 positions match TRBD1. Germline trimming cut 6 bases from V and 2 bases from J; bases unmatched to any gene: 3. The CDR3 sequence is 14 residues long. Germline V CDR1 and CDR2: MNHNS, SASEGT. CDR3 DNA: TGTGCCAGCAGCGGGACAGGAACTGGAAACACCATATATTTT. Amino acid sequence: CASSGTGTGNTIYF.

V gene TRBV18 combines with J gene TRBJ1-2; D gene unclear. The CDR3 is 14 amino acids. CDR1 is KGHSH, CDR2 LQKENI, per germline. Trimming pared 0 bases from V and 7 bases from J, leaving 12 bases between. The CDR3 sequence is CASSPPTGDGGYTF. The DNA for the CDR3 is TGTGCCAGCTCACCACCGACTGGAGATGGTGGCTACACCTTC.

The V call is TRBV5-1, the J call TRBJ2-3; TRBD2 matches 8 bases. Germline assignment: CDR1 SGHRS and CDR2 YFSETQ. The CDR3 totals 15 residues. V gave up 4 bases and J gave up 1 base; unmatched junction bases: 5. The CDR3 region has the DNA TGCGCCAGCAGCCCTGGGCGGGGGGGCACAGATACGCAGTATTTT. Translation gives CASSPGRGGTDTQYF.

This chain joins TRBV10-3 and TRBJ1-1; D remains ambiguous. This CDR3 is built from 13 residues. The germline CDR1 and CDR2 sequences are ENHRY and SYGVKD. The ends were cut back, 4 bases at V and 4 bases at J, with 10 bases in the middle. This chain's CDR3 is CAISGETITEAFF. CDR3 in DNA: TGTGCCATCAGTGGTGAGACAATCACTGAAGCTTTCTTT.

The chain is built from TRBV2 and TRBJ2-4; TRBD1 might be the D (6 bases). The germline V gene has CDR1 SNHLY and CDR2 FYNNEI. This CDR3 region has 15 residues. Trimming left V 6 bases short and J 13 bases short, with 25 bases between. The CDR3, as DNA: TGTGCCAGCAGCGTAACCCGGGACAATCATCTTGGACAGTACTTC. Amino acids: CASSVTRDNHLGQYF.

The rearrangement joins TRBV15 to TRBJ1-5; D perhaps matches TRBD1 (6 bases). This CDR3 contains 13 residues. The germline V gene encodes CDR1 LNHNV and CDR2 YYDKDF (reference sequence). Deletions cut 5 bases from V and 7 bases from J, with 12 bases between. CDR3 sequence: CATSAQGMQPQHF. In DNA, the CDR3 is TGTGCCACCAGCGCACAGGGTATGCAGCCCCAGCATTTT.

The chain has TRBV6-4 and TRBJ1-4; unclear D gene. With 6 bases removed from V and 7 bases from J, the gap between germline ends came to 3 bases. CDR1 and CDR2 from the germline V gene are MRHNA and SNTAGT. The CDR3 spans 10 residues. CDR3 in amino acids: CASRSEKLFF. CDR3 bases: TGTGCCAGCAGGAGTGAAAAACTGTTTTTT.